This T cell receptor beta chain was retrieved from a study of T-cell memory formation after mild COVID-19. Study information: In these data, TCR clusters were largely donor specific.

Regarding the study as a whole: Most CD4+ clones that shrank were in CM and EM, while CD8+ ones turned up in EMRA. Certain responding clones were present in pre-infection memory, suggesting participation of cross-reactive memory.

A few counts support this clonotype. Its antigen remains unknown. The V end was cut by 6 bases, the J end by 8 bases, with 13 bases between. The CDR3 loop spans 13 amino acids. Per germline, CDR1 ENHRY and CDR2 SYGVKD. Each CDR3 protein is one row after TCRdb ran MiXCR on the 5' RACE reads. The sample has around 320,000 distinct CDR3 sequences, over 25% seen once. The genes are TRBV10-3 and TRBJ2-2; unclear D gene. Specimen: PBMCs or a T cell subset sorted from them (not recorded which). The sequence derives from an adult woman who had mild COVID-19 (a few samples of this study predate the infection). Cell type and time point are not known. The CDR3: CAIRWTEIGELFF. In DNA, the CDR3 is TGTGCCATCAGGTGGACGGAGATTGGGGAGCTGTTTTTT.